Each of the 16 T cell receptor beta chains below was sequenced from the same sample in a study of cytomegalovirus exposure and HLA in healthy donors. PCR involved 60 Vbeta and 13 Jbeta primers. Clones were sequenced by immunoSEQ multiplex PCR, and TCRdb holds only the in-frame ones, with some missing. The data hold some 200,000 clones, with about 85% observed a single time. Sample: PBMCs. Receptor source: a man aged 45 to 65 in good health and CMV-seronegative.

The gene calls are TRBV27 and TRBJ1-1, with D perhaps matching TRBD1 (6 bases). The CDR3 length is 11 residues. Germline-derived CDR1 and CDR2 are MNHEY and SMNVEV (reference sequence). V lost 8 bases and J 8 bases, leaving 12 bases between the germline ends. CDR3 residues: CASYQGKEAFF. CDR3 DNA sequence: TGTGCCAGCTACCAGGGGAAGGAAGCTTTCTTT.

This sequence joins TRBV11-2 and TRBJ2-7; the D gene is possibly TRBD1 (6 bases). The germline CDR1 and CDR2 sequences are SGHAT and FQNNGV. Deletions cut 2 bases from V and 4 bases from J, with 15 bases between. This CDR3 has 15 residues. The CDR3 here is CASSLLGRGIYEQYF. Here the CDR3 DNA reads TGTGCCAGCAGCTTACTAGGCAGGGGCATTTACGAGCAGTACTTC. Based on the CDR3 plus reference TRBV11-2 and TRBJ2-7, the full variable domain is EAGVAQSPRYKIIEKRQSVAFWCNPISGHATLYWYQQILGQGPKLLIQFQNNGVVDDSQLPKDRFSAERLKGVDSTLKIQPAKLEDSAVYLCASSLLGRGIYEQYFGPGTRLTVT.

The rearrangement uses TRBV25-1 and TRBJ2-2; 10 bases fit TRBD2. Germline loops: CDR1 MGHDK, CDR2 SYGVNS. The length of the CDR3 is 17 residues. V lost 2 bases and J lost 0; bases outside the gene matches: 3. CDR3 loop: CASSEPSGGPNTGELFF. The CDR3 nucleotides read TGTGCCAGCAGTGAACCTAGCGGGGGTCCGAACACCGGGGAGCTGTTTTTT.

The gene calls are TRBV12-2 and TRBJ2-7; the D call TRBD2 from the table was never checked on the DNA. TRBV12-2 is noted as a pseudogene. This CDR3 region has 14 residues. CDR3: CASRLTSESYEQYF. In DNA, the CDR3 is TGTGCAAGTCGCCTGACTAGCGAGTCCTACGAGCAGTACTTC.

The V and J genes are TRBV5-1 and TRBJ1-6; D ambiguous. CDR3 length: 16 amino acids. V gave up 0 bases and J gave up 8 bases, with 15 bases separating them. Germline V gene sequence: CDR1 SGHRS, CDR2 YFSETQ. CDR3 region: CASSLGGGRSDSPLHF. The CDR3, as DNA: TGCGCCAGCAGCTTGGGTGGAGGGCGTTCGGATTCACCCCTCCACTTT.

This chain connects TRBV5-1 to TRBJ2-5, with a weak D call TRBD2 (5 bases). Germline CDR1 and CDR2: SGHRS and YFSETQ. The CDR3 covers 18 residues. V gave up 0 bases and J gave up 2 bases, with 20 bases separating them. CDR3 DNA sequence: TGCGCCAGCAGCTTGGATATTGGTGGGAGCGGTAAACAAGAGACCCAGTACTTC. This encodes CASSLDIGGSGKQETQYF.

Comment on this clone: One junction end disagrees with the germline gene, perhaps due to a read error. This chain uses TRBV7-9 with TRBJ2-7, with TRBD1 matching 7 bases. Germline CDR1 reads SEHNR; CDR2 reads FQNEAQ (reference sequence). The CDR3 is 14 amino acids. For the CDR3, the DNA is TGTTCCAGCAGCACGGGACAGATCCCCTACGAGCAGTACTTC. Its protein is CSSSTGQIPYEQYF.

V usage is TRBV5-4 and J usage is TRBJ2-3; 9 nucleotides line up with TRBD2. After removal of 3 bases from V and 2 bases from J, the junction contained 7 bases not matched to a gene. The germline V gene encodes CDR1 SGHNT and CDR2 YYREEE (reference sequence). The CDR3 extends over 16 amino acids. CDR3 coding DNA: TGTGCCAGCAGCTCTTGGGCGGGGGGGCCCACAGATACGCAGTATTTT. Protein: CASSSWAGGPTDTQYF. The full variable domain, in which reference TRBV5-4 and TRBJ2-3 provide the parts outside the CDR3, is ETGVTQSPTHLIKTRGQQVTLRCSSQSGHNTVSWYQQALGQGPQFIFQYYREEENGRGNFPPRFSGLQFPNYSSELNVNALELDDSALYLCASSSWAGGPTDTQYFGPGTRLTVL.

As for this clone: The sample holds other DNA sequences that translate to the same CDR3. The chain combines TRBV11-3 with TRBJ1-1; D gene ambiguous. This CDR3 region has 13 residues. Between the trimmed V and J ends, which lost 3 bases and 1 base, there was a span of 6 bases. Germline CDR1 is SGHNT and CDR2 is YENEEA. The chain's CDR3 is CASSFRRNTEAFF. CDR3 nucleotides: TGTGCCAGCAGCTTTCGCAGGAACACTGAAGCTTTCTTT.

The CDR3, as DNA: TGTGCCAGTAGGACAGGGGAAGCCAATGGCTACACCTTC. Its translation: CASRTGEANGYTF. The chain recombines TRBV19 with TRBJ1-2; TRBD1 matches 8 bases. Germline CDR1 and CDR2: LNHDA and SQIVND (reference sequence). J lost 6 bases, V lost 6 bases, and 6 bases had no gene match. CDR3 length equals 13 residues.

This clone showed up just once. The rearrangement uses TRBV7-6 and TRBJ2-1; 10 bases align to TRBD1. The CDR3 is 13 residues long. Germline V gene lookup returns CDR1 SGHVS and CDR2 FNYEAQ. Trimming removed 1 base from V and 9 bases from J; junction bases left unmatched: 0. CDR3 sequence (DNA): TGTGCCAGCAGCTTAGGGACAGGGGGTGAGCAGTTCTTC. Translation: CASSLGTGGEQFF.

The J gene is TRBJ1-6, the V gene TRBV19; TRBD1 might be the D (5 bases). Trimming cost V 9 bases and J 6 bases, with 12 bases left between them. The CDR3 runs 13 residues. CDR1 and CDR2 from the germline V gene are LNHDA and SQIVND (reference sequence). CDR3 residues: CASSDSTNSPLHF. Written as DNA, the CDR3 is TGTGCCAGCTCCGACAGTACTAATTCACCCCTCCACTTT.

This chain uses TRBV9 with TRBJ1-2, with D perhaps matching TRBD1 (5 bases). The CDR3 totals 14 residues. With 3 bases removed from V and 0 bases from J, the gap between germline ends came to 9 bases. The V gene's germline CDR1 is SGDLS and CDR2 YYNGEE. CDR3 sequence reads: CASSAWGANYGYTF. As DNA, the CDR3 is TGTGCCAGCAGCGCATGGGGCGCTAACTATGGCTACACCTTC.

The CDR3 DNA reads as TGTGCCAGCAGTTGGACTAGCGGGGCCCCCTACGAGCAGTACTTC. Translation gives CASSWTSGAPYEQYF. The chain recombines TRBV6-5 with TRBJ2-7, with TRBD2 identical over 12 bases. V was pared by 4 bases and J by 2 bases, with 3 bases of the junction left unmatched. Germline V gene sequence: CDR1 MNHEY, CDR2 SVGAGI. The length of the CDR3 is 15 residues.

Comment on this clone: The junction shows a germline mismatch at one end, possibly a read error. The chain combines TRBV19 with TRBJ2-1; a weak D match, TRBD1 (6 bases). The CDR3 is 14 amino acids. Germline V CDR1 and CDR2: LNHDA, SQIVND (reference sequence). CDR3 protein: CASSSQNRVDEQFF. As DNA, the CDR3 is TGTGCCAGTAGTAGTCAAAACAGGGTCGATGAACAGTTCTTC.

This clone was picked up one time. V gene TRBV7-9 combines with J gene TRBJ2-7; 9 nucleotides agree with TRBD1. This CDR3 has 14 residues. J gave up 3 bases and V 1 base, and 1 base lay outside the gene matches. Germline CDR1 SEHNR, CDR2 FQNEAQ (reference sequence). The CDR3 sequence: CASSLEGQGYEQYF. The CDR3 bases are TGTGCCAGCAGCTTAGAGGGACAGGGCTACGAGCAGTACTTC.